Shown below are 14 T cell receptor beta chains from a single sample sequenced in a study of T cells after yellow fever vaccination. Using its own MiXCR run on the 5' RACE reads, TCRdb lists one record per CDR3 protein. The sample carries around 140,000 distinct CDR3 sequences, under 8% recorded once. The sequencing here drew on CD4+ T cells sorted from PBMCs, taken 10 days after the yellow fever booster vaccination. Source of these receptors: a man younger than 45 who received the YFV17D yellow fever vaccine.

In this sample, this clonotype turned up many times. The V gene is TRBV25-1, the J gene TRBJ1-1; maybe TRBD1 (6 bases). This CDR3 is 14 amino acids long. V was clipped by 7 bases and J by 0 bases, with 12 bases between them. CDR1 is MGHDK and CDR2 is SYGVNS in the germline V gene. The CDR3 coding sequence is TGTGCCAGCACCACACAGGGACTGAACACTGAAGCTTTCTTT. Translating it yields CASTTQGLNTEAFF.

With respect to this clonotype: One base away lies a much larger clone, so this may be a sequencing read error. The genes are TRBV28 and TRBJ2-7; D gene uncertain. Per the germline V gene, CDR1 is MDHEN and CDR2 is SYDVKM. Trimming stripped 0 bases from V and 4 bases from J, with 7 bases between. The CDR3 totals 13 residues. The CDR3 region is CASSLCSGYEQYF. The CDR3 nucleotides are TGTGCCAGCAGTTTATGCTCGGGTTACGAGCAGTACTTC.

Many counts were recorded for this clonotype. J is TRBJ1-2 and V is TRBV12-3 or TRBV12-4, with D uncertain. The CDR3 totals 15 residues. The V end lost 5 bases, the J end lost 7 bases, and 20 bases lay between the germline ends. CDR3 loop: CASSQTIGIPSGYTF. CDR3 nucleotides: TGTGCCAGCAGTCAAACGATAGGAATTCCGTCTGGCTACACCTTC.

This clonotype was seen many times. This chain connects TRBV5-6 to TRBJ2-7; tentatively, D is TRBD1 (6 bases). The germline V and J ends were trimmed by 3 bases and 8 bases, with 9 bases remaining between them. Germline V gene sequence: CDR1 SGHDT, CDR2 YYEEEE. This CDR3 spans 11 amino acids. The CDR3 DNA sequence: TGTGCCAGCAGCTCCGGGACACAGCAGTACTTC. Translation gives CASSSGTQQYF. The whole variable domain, filled in from reference TRBV5-6 and TRBJ2-7, reads DAGVTQSPTHLIKTRGQQVTLRCSPKSGHDTVSWYQQALGQGPQFIFQYYEEEERQRGNFPDRFSGHQFPNYSSELNVNALLLGDSALYLCASSSGTQQYFGPGTRLTVT.

This clonotype came up many times. The J gene is TRBJ1-1, the V gene TRBV2; 7 bases match TRBD1. Germline CDR1 SNHLY, CDR2 FYNNEI. The V and J ends lost 6 bases and 4 bases, in that order; junction bases with no gene match: 11. This CDR3 comprises 15 residues. The CDR3 here is CASRTTGSSGTEAFF. The CDR3 coding sequence is TGTGCCAGCAGGACGACAGGGTCGTCGGGCACTGAAGCTTTCTTT.

This clonotype has a count of ten or more. The chain joins TRBV18 to TRBJ2-7; no clear D. The CDR3 is 12 amino acids. Germline values: CDR1 KGHSH, CDR2 LQKENI. Trimming took off 5 bases at V and 5 bases at J, with 10 bases between the two ends. DNA for the CDR3: TGTGCCAGCTCAGGGTCAAGCCACGAGCAGTACTTC. As protein: CASSGSSHEQYF.

The sample holds many counts of this clonotype. The CDR3 nucleotides are TGTGCCAGCAGCCTACTTTGGGAGCAGTACTTC. Translating gives CASSLLWEQYF. V and J are TRBV7-2 and TRBJ2-7, with no clear D. This CDR3 spans 11 amino acids. Trimming stripped 5 bases from V and 7 bases from J, with 9 bases between. From germline, CDR1 is SGHTA and CDR2 FQGNSA.

The J gene is TRBJ2-3, the V gene TRBV4-3; D is unresolved. The CDR3 consists of 15 residues. CDR1 LGHNA and CDR2 YSLEER come from the germline V gene. V lost 0 bases, J lost 4 bases, and 11 bases lay in between. CDR3 DNA sequence: TGCGCCAGCAGCCAAGACTTGGGGTATGCAGATACGCAGTATTTT. Amino acid sequence: CASSQDLGYADTQYF.

In its sample, this clonotype was seen many times. The chain couples TRBV12-3 or TRBV12-4 to TRBJ2-1; TRBD2 matches at 13 bases. Trimming removed 3 bases from V and 3 bases from J; junction bases left unmatched: 5. The CDR3 runs 17 residues. The CDR3 DNA reads TGTGCCAGCAGTTTCCCAGGGACTAGCGGGATCTACAATGAGCAGTTCTTC. Translated: CASSFPGTSGIYNEQFF.

At least ten counts were recorded for this clonotype. The V gene is TRBV7-8, the J gene TRBJ2-5; 11 bases line up with TRBD2. The CDR3 totals 17 residues. Germline values: CDR1 SGHVS, CDR2 FQNEAQ. The J segment lost 4 bases and the V segment lost 7 bases, leaving 14 bases of the junction unmatched. The CDR3, as DNA: TGTGCCAGCAACACCCCTATGGGGCTAGCGGGAGGAGAGACCCAGTACTTC. Translation: CASNTPMGLAGGETQYF.

This clonotype was seen at least ten times. The chain has TRBV14 and TRBJ1-5; perhaps TRBD1 as D (6 bases). The CDR3 contains 17 residues. Germline V gives CDR1 SGHDN, CDR2 FVKESK. V lost 0 bases to trimming and J lost 1 base, with 13 bases between them. DNA for the CDR3: TGTGCCAGCAGCCAAGAAAGGGGGGCCTGGAGCAATCAGCCCCAGCATTTT. This sequence encodes CASSQERGAWSNQPQHF.

V is TRBV7-9 and J is TRBJ1-5, with D tentatively TRBD1 (6 bases). The CDR3 length is 16 residues. Deletions cut 5 bases from V and 7 bases from J, with 21 bases between. Germline assignment: CDR1 SEHNR and CDR2 FQNEAQ (reference sequence). The CDR3 here is CASSADRGPRGQPQHF. The CDR3 region has the DNA TGTGCCAGCAGCGCAGACCGGGGGCCCCGAGGGCAGCCCCAGCATTTT.

This clonotype was found many times. The chain links TRBV9 to TRBJ1-4; the match to TRBD1 covers 8 bases. The CDR3 runs 14 residues. Germline CDR1 reads SGDLS; CDR2 reads YYNGEE. The ends lost 2 bases at V and 8 bases at J; junction bases unmatched: 5. The CDR3 here is CASSVGQGGEKLFF. In DNA form, the CDR3 reads TGTGCCAGCAGCGTTGGACAGGGCGGAGAAAAACTGTTTTTT.

On this clonotype itself: This may be a read error: a much more frequent sequence differs by one nucleotide. The J gene is TRBJ2-3, the V gene TRBV18; D not resolved. The CDR3 contains 14 residues. V lost 3 bases to trimming and J lost 2 bases, with 9 bases between them. Germline V gives CDR1 KGHSH, CDR2 LQKENI. In nucleotides, the CDR3 is TGTGCCAGCTCACCGAGGTACCTCACAGATACGCAGTATTTT. It translates to CASSPRYLTDTQYF.